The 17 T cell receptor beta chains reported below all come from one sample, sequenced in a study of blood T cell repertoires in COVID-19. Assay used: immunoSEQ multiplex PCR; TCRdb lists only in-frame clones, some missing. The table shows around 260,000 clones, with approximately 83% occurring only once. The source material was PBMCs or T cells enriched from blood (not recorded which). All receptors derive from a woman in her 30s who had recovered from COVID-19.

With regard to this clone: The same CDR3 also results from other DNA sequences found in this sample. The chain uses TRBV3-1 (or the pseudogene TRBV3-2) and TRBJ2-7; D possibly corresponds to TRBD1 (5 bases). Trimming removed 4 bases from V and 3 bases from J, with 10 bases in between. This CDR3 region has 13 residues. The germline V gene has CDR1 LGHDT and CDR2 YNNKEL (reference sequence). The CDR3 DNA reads TGTGCCAGCAGCCCTCGACAGAGCTACGAGCAGTACTTC. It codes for CASSPRQSYEQYF.

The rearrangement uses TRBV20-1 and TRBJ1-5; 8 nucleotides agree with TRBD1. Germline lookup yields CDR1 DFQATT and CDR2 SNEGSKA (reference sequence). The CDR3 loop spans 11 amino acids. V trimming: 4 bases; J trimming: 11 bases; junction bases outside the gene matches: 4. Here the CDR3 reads CSANRGWTQHF. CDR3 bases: TGCAGTGCTAACAGGGGGTGGACCCAGCATTTT.

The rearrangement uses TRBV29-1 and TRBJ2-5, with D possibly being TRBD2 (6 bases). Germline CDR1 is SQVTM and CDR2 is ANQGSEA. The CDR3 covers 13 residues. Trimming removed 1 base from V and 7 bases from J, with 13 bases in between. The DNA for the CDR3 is TGCAGCGTTGAAGGCGTCCAAGCGGGGACCCAGTACTTC. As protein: CSVEGVQAGTQYF.

CDR3: CASSLTAREKNYGYTF. The CDR3 coding sequence is TGTGCCAGCAGTCTTACAGCTAGGGAGAAAAACTATGGCTACACCTTC. V gene TRBV28 combines with J gene TRBJ1-2; D is ambiguous. Trimming pared 5 bases from V and 2 bases from J, leaving 18 bases between. Germline-derived CDR1 and CDR2 are MDHEN and SYDVKM. This CDR3 region has 16 residues.

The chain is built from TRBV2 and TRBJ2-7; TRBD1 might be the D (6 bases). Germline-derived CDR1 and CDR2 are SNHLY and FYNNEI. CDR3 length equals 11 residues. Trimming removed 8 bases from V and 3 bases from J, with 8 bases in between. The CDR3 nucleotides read TGTGCCAGCGCAGGGGACTACGAGCAGTACTTC. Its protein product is CASAGDYEQYF.

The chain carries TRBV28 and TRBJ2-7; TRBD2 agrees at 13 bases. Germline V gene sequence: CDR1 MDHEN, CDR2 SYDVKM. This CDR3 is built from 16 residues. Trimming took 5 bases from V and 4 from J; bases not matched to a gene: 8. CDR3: CASSPSRTSGGYEQYF. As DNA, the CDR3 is TGTGCCAGCAGTCCTTCCCGGACTAGCGGGGGTTACGAGCAGTACTTC. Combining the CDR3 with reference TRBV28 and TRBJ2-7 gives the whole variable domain DVKVTQSSRYLVKRTGEKVFLECVQDMDHENMFWYRQDPGLGLRLIYFSYDVKMKEKGDIPEGYSVSREKKERFSLILESASTNQTSMYLCASSPSRTSGGYEQYFGPGTRLTVT.

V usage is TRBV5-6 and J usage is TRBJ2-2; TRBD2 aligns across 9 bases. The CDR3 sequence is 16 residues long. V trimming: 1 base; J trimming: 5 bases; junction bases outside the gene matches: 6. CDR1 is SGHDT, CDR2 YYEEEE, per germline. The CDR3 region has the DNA TGTGCCAGCAGCTTGATGCGGGAGGGATGGACCGGGGAGCTGTTTTTT. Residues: CASSLMREGWTGELFF.

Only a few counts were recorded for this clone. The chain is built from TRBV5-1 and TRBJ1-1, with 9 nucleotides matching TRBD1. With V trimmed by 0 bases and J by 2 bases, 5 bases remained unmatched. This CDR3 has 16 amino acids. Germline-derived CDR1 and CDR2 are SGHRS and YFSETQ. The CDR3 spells CASSLVGTGLNTEAFF. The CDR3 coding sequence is TGCGCCAGCAGCTTGGTGGGGACAGGGTTAAACACTGAAGCTTTCTTT.

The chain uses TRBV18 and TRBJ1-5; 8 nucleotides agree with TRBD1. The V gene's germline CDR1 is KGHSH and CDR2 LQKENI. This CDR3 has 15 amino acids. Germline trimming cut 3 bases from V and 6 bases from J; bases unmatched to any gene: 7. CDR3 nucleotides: TGTGCCAGCTCACCTGGACAGGGAACAGGTCAGCCCCAGCATTTT. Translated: CASSPGQGTGQPQHF.

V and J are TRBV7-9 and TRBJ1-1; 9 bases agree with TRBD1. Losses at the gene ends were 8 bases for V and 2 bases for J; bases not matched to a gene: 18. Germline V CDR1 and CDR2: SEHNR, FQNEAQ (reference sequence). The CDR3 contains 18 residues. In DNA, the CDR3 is TGTGCCAGCTTCTCGGGGACAGGGAGAGTCGACGGTAACACTGAAGCTTTCTTT. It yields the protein CASFSGTGRVDGNTEAFF.

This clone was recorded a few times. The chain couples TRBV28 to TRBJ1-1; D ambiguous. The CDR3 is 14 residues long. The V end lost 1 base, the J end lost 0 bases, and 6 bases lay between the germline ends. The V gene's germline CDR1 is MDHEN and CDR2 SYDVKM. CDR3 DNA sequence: TGTGCCAGCAGTTTATACAGTTTGAACACTGAAGCTTTCTTT. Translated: CASSLYSLNTEAFF.

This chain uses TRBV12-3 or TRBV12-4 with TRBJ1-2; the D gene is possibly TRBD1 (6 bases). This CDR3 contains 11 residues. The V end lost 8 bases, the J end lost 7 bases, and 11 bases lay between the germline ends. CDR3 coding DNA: TGTGCCAGCTCAGGGGTTAGTGGCTACACCTTC. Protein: CASSGVSGYTF.

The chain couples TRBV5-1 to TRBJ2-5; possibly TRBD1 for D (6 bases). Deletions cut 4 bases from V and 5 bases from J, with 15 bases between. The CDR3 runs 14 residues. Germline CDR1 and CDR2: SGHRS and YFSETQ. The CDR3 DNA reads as TGCGCCAGCAGCGAAACAGGGTCGGGCGAGACCCAGTACTTC. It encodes CASSETGSGETQYF.

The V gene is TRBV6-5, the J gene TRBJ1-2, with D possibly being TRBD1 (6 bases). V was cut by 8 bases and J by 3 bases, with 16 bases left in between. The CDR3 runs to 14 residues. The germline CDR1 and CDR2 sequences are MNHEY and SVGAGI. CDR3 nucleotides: TGTGCCAGCGGGGCCCCCGGGACATACTATGGCTACACCTTC. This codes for CASGAPGTYYGYTF.

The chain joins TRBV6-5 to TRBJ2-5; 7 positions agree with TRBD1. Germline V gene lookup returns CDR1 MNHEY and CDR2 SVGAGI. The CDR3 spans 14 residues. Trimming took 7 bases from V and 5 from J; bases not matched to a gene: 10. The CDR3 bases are TGTGCCAGCATCCCCCGACAGGGAAAGGAGACCCAGTACTTC. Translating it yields CASIPRQGKETQYF.

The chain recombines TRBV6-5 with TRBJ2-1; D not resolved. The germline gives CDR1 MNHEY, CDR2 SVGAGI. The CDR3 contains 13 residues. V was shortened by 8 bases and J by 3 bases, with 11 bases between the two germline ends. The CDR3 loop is CASGDGVYNEQFF. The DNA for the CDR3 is TGTGCCAGCGGAGATGGTGTCTACAATGAGCAGTTCTTC.

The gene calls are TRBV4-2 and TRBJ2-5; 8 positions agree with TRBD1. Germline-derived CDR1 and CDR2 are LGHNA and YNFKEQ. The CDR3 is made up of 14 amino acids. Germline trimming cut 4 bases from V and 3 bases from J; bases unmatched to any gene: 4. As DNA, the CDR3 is TGTGCCAGCAGCCGGACAGGGTCGGAAGAGACCCAGTACTTC. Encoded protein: CASSRTGSEETQYF.